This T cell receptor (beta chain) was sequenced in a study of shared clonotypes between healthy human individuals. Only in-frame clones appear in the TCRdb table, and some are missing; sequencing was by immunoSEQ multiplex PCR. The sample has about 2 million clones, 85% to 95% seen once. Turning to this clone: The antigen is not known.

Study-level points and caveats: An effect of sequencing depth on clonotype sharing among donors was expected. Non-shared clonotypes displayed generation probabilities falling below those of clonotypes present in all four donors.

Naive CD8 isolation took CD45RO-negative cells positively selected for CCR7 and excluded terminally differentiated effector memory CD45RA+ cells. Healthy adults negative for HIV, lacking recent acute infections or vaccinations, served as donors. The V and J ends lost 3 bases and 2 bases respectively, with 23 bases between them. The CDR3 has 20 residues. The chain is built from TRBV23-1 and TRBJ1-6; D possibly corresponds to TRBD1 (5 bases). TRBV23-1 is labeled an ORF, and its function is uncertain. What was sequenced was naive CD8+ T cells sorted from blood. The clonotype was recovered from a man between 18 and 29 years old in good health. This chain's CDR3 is CASSQPLVGTLCPYNSPLHF. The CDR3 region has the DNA TGCGCCAGCAGTCAGCCCTTGGTGGGGACGCTTTGTCCCTATAATTCACCCCTCCACTTT.